Below are 22 T cell receptor beta chains sequenced from a single sample in a study of early stage breast cancer tumors. Assay used: immunoSEQ multiplex PCR; TCRdb lists only in-frame clones, some missing. The sample lists about 30,000 clones, roughly two thirds occurring once. Sequenced sample: blood. The receptor source for this set is a person aged 50 to 59 with breast cancer.

This chain connects TRBV7-9 to TRBJ1-2; D uncertain. The V end was cut by 5 bases, the J end by 8 bases, with 15 bases between. CDR1 and CDR2 from the germline V gene are SEHNR and FQNEAQ (reference sequence). The CDR3 covers 13 residues. CDR3 residues: CASSRMGLRGYTF. The CDR3, as DNA: TGTGCCAGCAGCCGAATGGGGTTACGAGGCTACACCTTC.

This sequence joins TRBV7-8 and TRBJ1-2, with a tentative D call TRBD1 (5 bases). This CDR3 contains 13 residues. Trimming left V 5 bases short and J 9 bases short, with 16 bases between. In germline, CDR1 is SGHVS, CDR2 FQNEAQ. The CDR3 spells CASSLGTQGSYTF. As DNA, the CDR3 is TGTGCCAGCAGCCTAGGGACGCAAGGAAGCTACACCTTC.

The chain uses TRBV5-1 and TRBJ2-1, with D possibly being TRBD2 (5 bases). Trimming pared 0 bases from V and 10 bases from J, leaving 17 bases between. The germline V gene encodes CDR1 SGHRS and CDR2 YFSETQ. This CDR3 has 15 amino acids. The CDR3 region is CASSLALVGSGEQFF. In DNA, the CDR3 is TGCGCCAGCAGCTTGGCCCTGGTTGGGTCGGGAGAGCAGTTCTTC.

The chain links TRBV6-1 to TRBJ1-4; TRBD1 matches 12 bases. Germline CDR1 reads MNHNS; CDR2 reads SASEGT. V lost 6 bases and J lost 5; bases outside the gene matches: 4. CDR3 length: 15 amino acids. This CDR3 is CASSWDRGPNEKLFF. The CDR3 nucleotides are TGTGCCAGCAGCTGGGACAGGGGGCCAAATGAAAAACTGTTTTTT.

The chain has TRBV4-3 and TRBJ1-5; D might be TRBD1 (5 bases). V was shortened by 0 bases and J by 4 bases, with 13 bases between the two germline ends. Per germline, CDR1 LGHNA and CDR2 YSLEER. The CDR3 contains 16 residues. CDR3 region: CASSQDWGGPNQPQHF. The CDR3 DNA follows: TGCGCCAGCAGCCAAGATTGGGGCGGTCCAAATCAGCCCCAGCATTTT.

The chain recombines TRBV7-3 with TRBJ2-7; 9 bases match TRBD2. The V gene's germline CDR1 is SGHTA and CDR2 FQGTGA. The CDR3 runs to 15 residues. With V trimmed by 0 bases and J by 2 bases, 2 bases remained unmatched. The CDR3, as DNA: TGTGCCAGCAGCTTAACCCTAGCGGGACCCTACGAGCAGTACTTC. It encodes CASSLTLAGPYEQYF.

This chain joins TRBV18 and TRBJ1-1; D call uncertain. V lost 1 base to trimming and J lost 5 bases, with 8 bases between them. The V gene's germline CDR1 is KGHSH and CDR2 LQKENI. CDR3 length: 13 residues. The CDR3 sequence is CASSPLPRTEAFF. CDR3 coding DNA: TGTGCCAGCTCACCACTCCCCAGGACTGAAGCTTTCTTT.

This clone showed up just a few times. V usage is TRBV30 and J usage is TRBJ1-4, with D possibly being TRBD1 (5 bases). Germline lookup yields CDR1 GTSNPN and CDR2 SVGIG (reference sequence). This CDR3 region has 15 residues. V lost 2 bases and J 5 bases, leaving 15 bases between the germline ends. The CDR3 DNA follows: TGTGCCTGGAGTCTCGGTATGAAGGGGAATGAAAAACTGTTTTTT. It translates to CAWSLGMKGNEKLFF.

The rearrangement uses TRBV6-5 and TRBJ1-2; 10 bases agree with TRBD1. The CDR3 covers 15 residues. J was trimmed by 4 bases and V by 4 bases; bases with no gene match: 6. In germline, CDR1 is MNHEY, CDR2 SVGAGI. CDR3 DNA: TGTGCCAGCAGTTCTAGACAGGGGGCTGGCTATGGCTACACCTTC. This sequence encodes CASSSRQGAGYGYTF.

This chain links TRBV6-5 with TRBJ2-1, with D perhaps TRBD2 (6 bases). The length of the CDR3 is 14 residues. V lost 6 bases to trimming and J lost 4 bases, with 13 bases between them. Germline CDR1 is MNHEY and CDR2 is SVGAGI. For the CDR3, the DNA is TGTGCCAGCAGGTCGCTGGGGGGATACAATGAGCAGTTCTTC. This codes for CASRSLGGYNEQFF.

The V gene is TRBV29-1, the J gene TRBJ2-3; 9 nucleotides align to TRBD2. Germline values: CDR1 SQVTM, CDR2 ANQGSEA. After removal of 2 bases from V and 2 bases from J, the junction contained 17 bases not matched to a gene. The CDR3 sequence is 19 residues long. The CDR3 loop reads CSVETTLAGEGPSTDTQYF. CDR3 nucleotides: TGCAGCGTTGAAACGACTTTAGCGGGAGAGGGGCCCTCCACAGATACGCAGTATTTT.

The chain recombines TRBV6-1 with TRBJ1-1; TRBD1 might be the D (5 bases). V was trimmed by 5 bases and J by 4 bases, leaving 17 bases between them. There are 15 residues in the CDR3. CDR1 and CDR2 from the germline V gene are MNHNS and SASEGT. The CDR3 region has the DNA TGTGCCAGCAGTAGATTGAACAGAAGGGGCACTGAAGCTTTCTTT. It specifies CASSRLNRRGTEAFF.

The rearrangement links TRBV11-2 to TRBJ2-3, with 12 bases identical to TRBD2. Per the germline V gene, CDR1 is SGHAT and CDR2 is FQNNGV. CDR3 size: 14 residues. The J segment lost 4 bases and the V segment lost 5 bases, leaving 1 base of the junction unmatched. DNA for the CDR3: TGTGCCAGCAGCCGACTAGCGGGGGCAGATACGCAGTATTTT. This translates into CASSRLAGADTQYF.

The rearrangement joins TRBV25-1 to TRBJ1-2; the D gene is possibly TRBD1 (5 bases). Germline V gene sequence: CDR1 MGHDK, CDR2 SYGVNS. This CDR3 is built from 14 residues. V was shortened by 9 bases and J by 3 bases, with 17 bases between the two germline ends. The CDR3 spells CASGGGDLDYGYTF. The CDR3 DNA is TGTGCCAGTGGGGGGGGAGACCTAGACTATGGCTACACCTTC.

The CDR3 spells CASSPGDSQVYGYTF. DNA of the CDR3: TGCGCCAGCAGCCCCGGGGACAGCCAGGTTTATGGCTACACCTTC. The chain is built from TRBV5-1 and TRBJ1-2; 7 nucleotides agree with TRBD1. J was trimmed by 5 bases and V by 4 bases; bases with no gene match: 11. The CDR3 spans 15 residues. Germline assignment: CDR1 SGHRS and CDR2 YFSETQ.

The gene calls are TRBV5-8 and TRBJ2-5; TRBD2 matches 14 bases. Germline CDR1 SGHTS, CDR2 YDEGEE. The CDR3 loop spans 16 amino acids. V shed 0 bases, J shed 5 bases, and the junction held 3 bases outside the gene matches. This CDR3 is CASSLGLAGGPETQYF. The CDR3 nucleotides are TGTGCCAGCAGCTTGGGACTAGCGGGAGGGCCCGAGACCCAGTACTTC.

The chain is built from TRBV5-5 and TRBJ1-2; perhaps TRBD1 as D (5 bases). The V end lost 4 bases, the J end lost 6 bases, and 10 bases lay between the germline ends. The CDR3 runs to 12 residues. The germline gives CDR1 SGHKS, CDR2 YYEKEE (reference sequence). The CDR3 loop is CASSIRVHGYTF. The CDR3 nucleotides are TGTGCCAGCAGCATCAGGGTCCATGGCTACACCTTC.

The rearrangement links TRBV27 to TRBJ1-1, with D perhaps TRBD1 (6 bases). Deletions cut 5 bases from V and 1 base from J, with 14 bases between. Germline CDR1 MNHEY, CDR2 SMNVEV (reference sequence). The CDR3 totals 15 residues. The CDR3 sequence is CASSMRTTGNTEAFF. The DNA for the CDR3 is TGTGCCAGCAGTATGAGAACGACAGGGAACACTGAAGCTTTCTTT.

This sequence joins TRBV2 and TRBJ2-3; TRBD2 matches 8 bases. Per the germline V gene, CDR1 is SNHLY and CDR2 is FYNNEI. The CDR3 extends over 14 amino acids. V dropped 10 bases and J dropped 1; count of bases not matched to a gene: 7. The CDR3, as DNA: TGTGCCACCTCCCAGACTAGCGGCACAGATACGCAGTATTTT. It specifies CATSQTSGTDTQYF. Based on the CDR3 plus reference TRBV2 and TRBJ2-3, the full variable domain is EPEVTQTPSHQVTQMGQEVILRCVPISNHLYFYWYRQILGQKVEFLVSFYNNEISEKSEIFDDQFSVERPDGSNFTLKIRSTKLEDSAMYFCATSQTSGTDTQYFGPGTRLTVL.

CDR3 sequence: CASSLDTGGWNEQYF. CDR3 DNA sequence: TGTGCCAGCAGCTTGGATACAGGGGGCTGGAACGAGCAGTACTTC. The V and J genes are TRBV7-9 and TRBJ2-7; 9 bases line up with TRBD1. Germline values: CDR1 SEHNR, CDR2 FQNEAQ (reference sequence). The CDR3 is made up of 15 amino acids. V lost 3 bases and J lost 5; bases outside the gene matches: 8.

CDR3 nucleotide sequence: TGTGCCAGCAGCCAGGGACTAGCGGGAGGGCCGATCGAGCAGTACTTC. Amino acids: CASSQGLAGGPIEQYF. The chain is built from TRBV7-8 and TRBJ2-7; 16 bases line up with TRBD2. J lost 6 bases, V lost 5 bases, and 7 bases had no gene match. In germline, CDR1 is SGHVS, CDR2 FQNEAQ. This CDR3 contains 16 residues.

This clone was recorded once. The chain combines TRBV9 with TRBJ1-1; the match to TRBD1 covers 8 bases. Germline assignment: CDR1 SGDLS and CDR2 YYNGEE. The CDR3 spans 15 residues. V shed 4 bases, J shed 5 bases, and the junction held 10 bases outside the gene matches. The chain's CDR3 is CASSPHGQGHTEAFF. As DNA, the CDR3 is TGTGCCAGCAGCCCCCACGGACAGGGCCATACTGAAGCTTTCTTT.